The following is a TCR beta chain sequence with its context. Other DNA sequences from this sample encode an identical CDR3 as well. The data were taken from a study of blood T cell repertoires in COVID-19. Study in general: Researchers got acute and convalescent COVID-19 samples from the United States, Italy and Spain.

This CDR3 is 15 amino acids long. With 0 bases clipped from V and 1 base from J, the junction kept 3 bases outside the gene matches. The germline gives CDR1 SGHRS, CDR2 YFSETQ. Original processing methods: The authors estimated nucleated cell counts from reference gene primer amplification. Here immunoSEQ multiplex PCR was the method, and the copy in TCRdb shows in-frame clones only, minus some. V and J calls plus clone size are reproduced from that table; the DNA served to infer D and trimming. This table has about 370,000 clones, more than 70% appearing once. The clonotype was recovered from a woman under 40 with COVID-19, enrolled during active disease. V usage is TRBV5-1 and J usage is TRBJ2-5; the match to TRBD2 covers 7 bases. Sequencing was performed on peripheral blood. The CDR3 spells CASSLVASGQETQYF. The CDR3 coding sequence is TGCGCCAGCAGCTTGGTTGCTAGCGGCCAAGAGACCCAGTACTTC.